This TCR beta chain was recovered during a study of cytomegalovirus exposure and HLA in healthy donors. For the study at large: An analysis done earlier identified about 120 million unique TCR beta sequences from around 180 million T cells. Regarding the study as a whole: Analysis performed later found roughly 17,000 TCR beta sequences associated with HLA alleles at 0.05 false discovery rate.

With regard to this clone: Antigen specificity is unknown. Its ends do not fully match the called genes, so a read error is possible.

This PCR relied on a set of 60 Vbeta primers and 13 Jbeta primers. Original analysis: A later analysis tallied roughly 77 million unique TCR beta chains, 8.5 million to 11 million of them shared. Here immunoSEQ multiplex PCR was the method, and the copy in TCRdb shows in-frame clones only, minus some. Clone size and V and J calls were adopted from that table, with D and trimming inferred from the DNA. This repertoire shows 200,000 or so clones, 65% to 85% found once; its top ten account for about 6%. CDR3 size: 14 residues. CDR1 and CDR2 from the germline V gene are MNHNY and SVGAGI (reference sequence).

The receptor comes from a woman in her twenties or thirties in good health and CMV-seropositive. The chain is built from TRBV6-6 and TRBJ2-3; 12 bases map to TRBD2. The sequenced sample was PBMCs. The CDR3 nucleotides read TGTGCCAGCAGTTACCAAACTACTAGCGGGAGGCAAAATTTT. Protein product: CASSYQTTSGRQNF.